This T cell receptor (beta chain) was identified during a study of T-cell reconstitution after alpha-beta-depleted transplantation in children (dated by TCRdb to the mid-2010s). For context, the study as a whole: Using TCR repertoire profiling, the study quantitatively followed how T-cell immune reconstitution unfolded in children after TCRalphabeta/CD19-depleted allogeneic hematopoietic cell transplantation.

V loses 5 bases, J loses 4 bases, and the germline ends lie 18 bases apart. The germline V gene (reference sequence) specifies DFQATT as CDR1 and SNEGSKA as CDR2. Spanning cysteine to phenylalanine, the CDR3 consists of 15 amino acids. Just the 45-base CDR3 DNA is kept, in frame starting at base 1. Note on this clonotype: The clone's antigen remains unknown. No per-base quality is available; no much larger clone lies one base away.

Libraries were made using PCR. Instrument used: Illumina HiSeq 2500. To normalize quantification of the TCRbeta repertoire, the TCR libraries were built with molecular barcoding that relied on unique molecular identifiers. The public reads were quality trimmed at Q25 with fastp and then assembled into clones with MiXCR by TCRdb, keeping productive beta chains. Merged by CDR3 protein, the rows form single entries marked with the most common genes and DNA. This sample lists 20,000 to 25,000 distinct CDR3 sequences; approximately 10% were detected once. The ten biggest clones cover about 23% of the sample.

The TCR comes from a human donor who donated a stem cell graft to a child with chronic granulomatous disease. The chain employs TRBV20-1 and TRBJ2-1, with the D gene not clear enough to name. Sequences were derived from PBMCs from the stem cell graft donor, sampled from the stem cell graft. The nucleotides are TGCAGTGCTCCTCCGGACCAGGTGGGGTACAATGAGCAGTTCTTC. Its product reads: CSAPPDQVGYNEQFF.